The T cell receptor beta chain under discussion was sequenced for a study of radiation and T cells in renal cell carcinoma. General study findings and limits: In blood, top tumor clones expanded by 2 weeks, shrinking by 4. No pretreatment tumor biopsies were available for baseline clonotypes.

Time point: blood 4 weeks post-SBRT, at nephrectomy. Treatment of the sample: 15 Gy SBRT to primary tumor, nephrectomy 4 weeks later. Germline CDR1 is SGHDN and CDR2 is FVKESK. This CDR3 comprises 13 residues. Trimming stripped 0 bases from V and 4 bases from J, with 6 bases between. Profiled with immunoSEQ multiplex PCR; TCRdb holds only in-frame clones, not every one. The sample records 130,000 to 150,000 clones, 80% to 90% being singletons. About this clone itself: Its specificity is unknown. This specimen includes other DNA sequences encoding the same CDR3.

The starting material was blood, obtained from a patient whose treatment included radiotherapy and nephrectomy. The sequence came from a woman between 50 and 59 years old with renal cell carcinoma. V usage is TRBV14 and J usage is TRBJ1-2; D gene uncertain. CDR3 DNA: TGTGCCAGCAGCCAAGACCTCGGCTATGGCTACACCTTC. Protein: CASSQDLGYGYTF.